Below are 9 T cell receptor beta chains sequenced from a single sample in a study of blood T cells in healthy people across ages. With a J-beta primer mix and a sample-barcoded 5' primer, a second PCR ran roughly 6 to 11 cycles. TCRdb itself ran the 5' RACE reads through MiXCR, one entry per CDR3 protein. The sample carries 380,000 or so distinct CDR3 sequences, about 52% recorded once. The sequenced sample consisted of blood. These receptors came from a man in his sixties in good health.

About this clonotype: Germline and junction disagree at one end, which may indicate a read error. This chain joins TRBV2 and TRBJ1-1; no reliable D call. The CDR3 has 13 amino acids. Per germline, CDR1 SNHLY and CDR2 FYNNEI. CDR3 DNA sequence: TGTGCCAGCAGCGAAGAATCCCGGACTGAAGCTTTCTTT. Translation gives CASSEESRTEAFF.

This clonotype came up once. The CDR3 reads CSARGTSSAKNIQYF. CDR3 DNA sequence: TGCAGTGCTAGAGGTACTAGCAGTGCCAAAAACATTCAGTACTTC. V and J are TRBV20-1 and TRBJ2-4; tentative D call: TRBD2 (6 bases). Trimming removed 1 base from V and 1 base from J, with 11 bases in between. CDR1 and CDR2 (germline): DFQATT, SNEGSKA (reference sequence). The length of the CDR3 is 15 residues.

V usage is TRBV28 and J usage is TRBJ2-3; possibly TRBD2 for D (5 bases). CDR3 size: 14 residues. CDR1 is MDHEN, CDR2 SYDVKM, per germline. Trimming took off 11 bases at V and 0 bases at J, with 15 bases between the two ends. In DNA form, the CDR3 reads TGTGCCGGCAATTTCGGCGGGAGCACAGATACGCAGTATTTT. It is translated as CAGNFGGSTDTQYF.

As to this clonotype: At one boundary the junction diverges from the germline segment, which might be a read error. The chain uses TRBV7-2 and TRBJ2-1; TRBD2 is a possible D gene (6 bases). This CDR3 is built from 15 residues. The germline CDR1 and CDR2 sequences are SGHTA and FQGNSA. The chain's CDR3 is CASSSRTNFYDEQFF. The CDR3 DNA reads TGTGCCAGCAGCTCCCGGACTAACTTCTACGATGAGCAGTTCTTC.

The gene calls are TRBV12-5 and TRBJ2-2; TRBD1 agrees at 7 bases. V gave up 4 bases and J gave up 7 bases; unmatched junction bases: 9. Germline V CDR1 and CDR2: LGHNT, FRNRAP. This CDR3 spans 15 amino acids. The CDR3 loop reads CASGSLTGRIGELFF. The CDR3 DNA is TGTGCTAGTGGTTCCCTGACAGGGCGGATCGGGGAGCTGTTTTTT.

The rearrangement uses TRBV7-2 and TRBJ2-2, with TRBD1 identical over 9 bases. This CDR3 is 14 amino acids long. J was trimmed by 7 bases and V by 5 bases; bases with no gene match: 5. Germline V gene data show CDR1 as SGHTA and CDR2 as FQGNSA. The CDR3 region is CASSPATGGGELFF. CDR3 nucleotides: TGTGCCAGCAGCCCGGCGACAGGGGGCGGGGAGCTGTTTTTT.

This chain joins TRBV2 and TRBJ1-2, with D possibly TRBD1 on 5 matching bases. The germline gives CDR1 SNHLY, CDR2 FYNNEI. V was pared by 11 bases and J by 4 bases, with 14 bases between. The CDR3 runs 12 residues. The CDR3 loop is CAAPWGGYGYTF. CDR3 coding DNA: TGTGCCGCGCCGTGGGGGGGCTATGGCTACACCTTC.

This clonotype turned up a few times. The V and J genes are TRBV21-1 and TRBJ2-1; the table's D call TRBD2 went unverified against the DNA. TRBV21-1 is listed as a pseudogene. The CDR3 totals 17 residues. The CDR3 sequence is CASTLGTSGASYNEQFF. The CDR3 region has the DNA TGTGCCAGCACCCTTGGGACTAGCGGAGCCTCCTACAATGAGCAGTTCTTC.

This clonotype has just a few counts. The J gene is TRBJ1-2, the V gene TRBV29-1; D is unresolved. Between the trimmed V and J ends, which lost 2 bases and 0 bases, there was a span of 7 bases. The CDR3 covers 13 residues. Germline CDR1 reads SQVTM; CDR2 reads ANQGSEA. The CDR3 protein is CSVEQASNYGYTF. Here the CDR3 DNA reads TGCAGCGTTGAACAGGCGTCTAACTATGGCTACACCTTC.